The 11 T cell receptor beta chains below come from one sample, sequenced in a study of cytomegalovirus exposure and HLA in healthy donors. Primers included in the PCR were 60 Vbeta and 13 Jbeta primers. Only in-frame clones appear in the TCRdb table, and some are missing; sequencing was by immunoSEQ multiplex PCR. The sample shows 150,000 to 200,000 clones, around 78% of them seen only once. Material: PBMCs. The receptors were sampled from a man aged 40-55 years in good health and CMV-seronegative.

The sample holds one count of this clone. The genes are TRBV14 and TRBJ2-1; 8 bases line up with TRBD2. With 3 bases clipped from V and 1 base from J, the junction kept 2 bases outside the gene matches. Germline CDR1 and CDR2: SGHDN and FVKESK. The CDR3 consists of 15 residues. The CDR3 sequence: CASSQIAGSYNEQFF. The CDR3 DNA reads as TGTGCCAGCAGCCAGATAGCGGGATCCTACAATGAGCAGTTCTTC.

This clone was found a few times. The genes are TRBV25-1 and TRBJ1-1, with D perhaps TRBD1 (5 bases). This CDR3 is built from 15 residues. The V end lost 4 bases, the J end lost 1 base, and 13 bases lay between the germline ends. Per germline, CDR1 MGHDK and CDR2 SYGVNS. The CDR3 loop is CASSAEDRPNTEAFF. The CDR3 DNA reads TGTGCCAGCAGTGCAGAAGACAGACCGAACACTGAAGCTTTCTTT.

The chain combines TRBV2 with TRBJ1-5, with TRBD1 identical over 7 bases. CDR3 length: 15 residues. Germline CDR1 and CDR2: SNHLY and FYNNEI. Trimming removed 6 bases from V and 0 bases from J; junction bases left unmatched: 5. The CDR3 region is CASRSEGASNQPQHF. DNA for the CDR3: TGTGCCAGCAGGTCCGAGGGGGCTAGCAATCAGCCCCAGCATTTT. The variable domain in full, with the rest retrieved from reference TRBV2 and TRBJ1-5, is EPEVTQTPSHQVTQMGQEVILRCVPISNHLYFYWYRQILGQKVEFLVSFYNNEISEKSEIFDDQFSVERPDGSNFTLKIRSTKLEDSAMYFCASRSEGASNQPQHFGDGTRLSIL.

V is TRBV10-3 and J is TRBJ1-5, with D perhaps TRBD1 (6 bases). Between the trimmed V and J ends, which lost 0 bases and 7 bases, there was a span of 16 bases. The CDR3 consists of 16 residues. Looked up from germline, CDR1 is ENHRY and CDR2 is SYGVKD. In DNA, the CDR3 is TGTGCCATCAGTGAGTCGATCGGGCAGGGGTGGCAGCCCCAGCATTTT. Its translation is CAISESIGQGWQPQHF.

Turning to this clone: Other nucleotide sequences from this sample produce the same CDR3. CDR3 in amino acids: CASSFPLSEQYF. Written as DNA, the CDR3 is TGTGCCAGCAGTTTCCCTCTCTCTGAGCAGTACTTC. The chain uses TRBV28 and TRBJ2-7; no definite D call. V was clipped by 3 bases and J by 7 bases, with 10 bases between them. The length of the CDR3 is 12 residues. Germline V gives CDR1 MDHEN, CDR2 SYDVKM.

This clone was detected only once. The rearrangement uses TRBV29-1 and TRBJ2-2; possible D gene TRBD2, 6 bases. The CDR3 has 16 residues. Germline values: CDR1 SQVTM, CDR2 ANQGSEA. The V end was cut by 0 bases, the J end by 6 bases, with 17 bases between. As DNA, the CDR3 is TGCAGCGTTGAAGATAGTTCGGGACTTCGGCCCGGGGAGCTGTTTTTT. This translates into CSVEDSSGLRPGELFF.

The chain carries TRBV7-2 and TRBJ2-7; 7 bases fit TRBD1. The germline V gene encodes CDR1 SGHTA and CDR2 FQGNSA. The CDR3 spans 13 residues. Trimming removed 7 bases from V and 2 bases from J; junction bases left unmatched: 5. This CDR3 reads CASTPTGAYEQYF. The CDR3 DNA follows: TGTGCCAGCACCCCCACAGGGGCCTACGAGCAGTACTTC.

This chain links TRBV18 with TRBJ1-5; D is undetermined. Germline assignment: CDR1 KGHSH and CDR2 LQKENI. CDR3 length: 15 amino acids. The germline V and J ends were trimmed by 0 bases and 5 bases, with 11 bases remaining between them. The CDR3: CASSPPGREDQPQHF. The CDR3, as DNA: TGTGCCAGCTCACCACCGGGGAGGGAAGATCAGCCCCAGCATTTT.

The chain combines TRBV30 with TRBJ2-7; the D is unclear. Germline-derived CDR1 and CDR2 are GTSNPN and SVGIG (reference sequence). The CDR3 has 13 residues. V gave up 1 base and J gave up 2 bases, with 9 bases separating them. The CDR3: CAWSARETYEQYF. CDR3 DNA sequence: TGTGCCTGGAGTGCTCGCGAAACCTACGAGCAGTACTTC.

The V gene is TRBV29-1, the J gene TRBJ2-3, with D perhaps matching TRBD2 (6 bases). Germline CDR1 and CDR2: SQVTM and ANQGSEA. This CDR3 spans 12 amino acids. V was pared by 6 bases and J by 0 bases, with 7 bases between. Here the CDR3 DNA reads TGCAGCGTAGGGACTAGCACAGATACGCAGTATTTT. This sequence encodes CSVGTSTDTQYF.

Concerning this clone itself: Germline and junction disagree at one end, which may indicate a read error. The V call is TRBV2, the J call TRBJ2-7; no reliable D call. The CDR3 is 10 amino acids. CDR1 is SNHLY and CDR2 is FYNNEI in the germline V gene. The CDR3 spells CASSEARVHF. CDR3 coding DNA: TGTGCCAGCAGTGAAGCGCGAGTGCACTTC.